These 20 T cell receptor beta chains came from one sample sequenced in a study of memory CD4+ T cells and cytomegalovirus serostatus. The sort gate was single viable CD3+CD4+CD8-CD45RO+ cells for memory CD4+ T cells. Repertoires were generated with immunoSEQ multiplex PCR, while TCRdb's copy carries only in-frame clones and drops some. This table holds around 25,000 clones, roughly 76% found once. The specimen sequenced was memory CD4+ T cells from blood. All receptors come from an adult in good health and CMV-seronegative.

This chain connects TRBV27 to TRBJ1-3, with D unclear. The length of the CDR3 is 15 residues. The germline CDR1 and CDR2 sequences are MNHEY and SMNVEV (reference sequence). Trimming stripped 6 bases from V and 2 bases from J, with 14 bases between. CDR3 loop: CASSREGLAGNTIYF. CDR3 DNA: TGTGCCAGCAGCCGCGAGGGCCTTGCTGGAAACACCATATATTTT.

This chain joins TRBV19 and TRBJ2-5; D not certain. This CDR3 has 13 residues. Germline V gene lookup returns CDR1 LNHDA and CDR2 SQIVND (reference sequence). V was pared by 3 bases and J by 0 bases, with 5 bases between. CDR3 DNA: TGTGCCAGTAGTATCTCCAACCAAGAGACCCAGTACTTC. Its protein product is CASSISNQETQYF. Together with reference TRBV19 and TRBJ2-5, the CDR3 gives the full variable domain: DGGITQSPKYLFRKEGQNVTLSCEQNLNHDAMYWYRQDPGQGLRLIYYSQIVNDFQKGDIAEGYSVSREKKESFPLTVTSAQKNPTAFYLCASSISNQETQYFGPGTRLLVL.

V is TRBV6-5 and J is TRBJ1-1; 8 nucleotides match TRBD1. After removal of 2 bases from V and 3 bases from J, the junction contained 5 bases not matched to a gene. Per the germline V gene, CDR1 is MNHEY and CDR2 is SVGAGI. The CDR3 sequence is 15 residues long. The chain's CDR3 is CASSYTTGEDTEAFF. The CDR3 DNA follows: TGTGCCAGCAGTTACACGACAGGGGAGGACACTGAAGCTTTCTTT.

The V call is TRBV30, the J call TRBJ1-5; D unclear. CDR1 is GTSNPN and CDR2 is SVGIG in the germline V gene (reference sequence). The CDR3 runs to 12 residues. The germline V and J ends were trimmed by 2 bases and 3 bases, with 5 bases remaining between them. Here the CDR3 reads CAWSFNNQPQHF. The DNA of the CDR3 is TGTGCCTGGAGTTTCAACAATCAGCCCCAGCATTTT.

The rearrangement links TRBV5-4 to TRBJ2-1; TRBD2 agrees at 8 bases. This CDR3 has 14 amino acids. Germline V gene lookup returns CDR1 SGHNT and CDR2 YYREEE (reference sequence). V shed 4 bases, J shed 4 bases, and the junction held 4 bases outside the gene matches. The CDR3 DNA reads as TGTGCCAGCAGCGCCGGGGGGGTTTACAATGAGCAGTTCTTC. This sequence encodes CASSAGGVYNEQFF.

The J gene is TRBJ1-2, the V gene TRBV6-6, with 7 positions matching TRBD1. CDR1 and CDR2 (germline): MNHNY, SVGAGI (reference sequence). There are 12 residues in the CDR3. V dropped 6 bases and J dropped 8; count of bases not matched to a gene: 6. This chain's CDR3 is CASSEGAGGYTF. The CDR3 bases are TGTGCCAGCAGCGAGGGGGCCGGGGGCTACACCTTC.

This clone was counted a few times. This sequence joins TRBV29-1 and TRBJ2-5; D is undetermined. The CDR3 sequence is 13 residues long. Germline assignment: CDR1 SQVTM and CDR2 ANQGSEA. The V gene lost 8 bases and the J gene lost 5 bases, with 18 bases spanning the gap. The CDR3 loop is CSFALFERETQYF. CDR3 nucleotide sequence: TGCAGCTTCGCCCTCTTTGAGAGGGAGACCCAGTACTTC.

The CDR3 sequence is CASSLYSSSGYTF. The CDR3 DNA sequence: TGTGCCAGCAGTTTATATTCCTCTTCCGGCTACACCTTC. The chain joins TRBV27 to TRBJ1-2, with D unresolved. The germline gives CDR1 MNHEY, CDR2 SMNVEV (reference sequence). The CDR3 consists of 13 residues. Trimming shortened V by 1 base and J by 8 bases, and 11 bases separated the two germline ends.

The chain is built from TRBV18 and TRBJ2-1; tentatively, D is TRBD1 or TRBD2 (5 bases each). The CDR3 consists of 17 residues. Germline loops: CDR1 KGHSH, CDR2 LQKENI. V dropped 6 bases and J dropped 0 bases, with 18 bases sitting between them. The CDR3 nucleotides read TGTGCCAGCTCCCCCCGCTTCTTCGGGACCTCCTACAATGAGCAGTTCTTC. Its translation is CASSPRFFGTSYNEQFF.

The chain has TRBV6-4 and TRBJ1-2, with a tentative D call TRBD1 (6 bases). V was cut by 8 bases and J by 6 bases, with 19 bases left in between. CDR1 is MRHNA and CDR2 is SNTAGT in the germline V gene. The CDR3 length is 14 residues. In DNA, the CDR3 is TGTGCCAGCTCGCGGGAGACAGGTGAGGATGGCTACACCTTC. Its protein is CASSRETGEDGYTF.

Turning to this clone: Different DNA sequences within this sample yield the same CDR3. The V and J genes are TRBV5-1 and TRBJ2-3; D tentatively fits TRBD1 or TRBD2 (6 bases each). Trimming shortened V by 0 bases and J by 2 bases, and 10 bases separated the two germline ends. The germline CDR1 and CDR2 sequences are SGHRS and YFSETQ. The CDR3 extends over 15 amino acids. Here the CDR3 DNA reads TGCGCCAGCAGCTTGGTAGGGGGGTCCACAGATACGCAGTATTTT. Protein: CASSLVGGSTDTQYF. Full variable domain (missing parts from reference TRBV5-1 and TRBJ2-3): KAGVTQTPRYLIKTRGQQVTLSCSPISGHRSVSWYQQTPGQGLQFLFEYFSETQRNKGNFPGRFSGRQFSNSRSEMNVSTLELGDSALYLCASSLVGGSTDTQYFGPGTRLTVL.

This sequence joins TRBV10-3 and TRBJ1-5, with 9 bases identical to TRBD1. V gave up 2 bases and J gave up 11 bases; unmatched junction bases: 7. CDR1 ENHRY and CDR2 SYGVKD come from the germline V gene. The CDR3 contains 14 residues. The CDR3 region is CAISEAQGARAQHF. The DNA for the CDR3 is TGTGCCATCAGTGAGGCACAGGGGGCACGGGCCCAGCATTTT.

This chain links TRBV19 with TRBJ2-5; tentative D call: TRBD1 (6 bases). There are 13 residues in the CDR3. In germline, CDR1 is LNHDA, CDR2 SQIVND (reference sequence). V lost 4 bases and J 3 bases, leaving 9 bases between the germline ends. The CDR3 reads CASSTGQKETQYF. CDR3 DNA: TGTGCCAGTAGTACAGGACAGAAAGAGACCCAGTACTTC.

This chain uses TRBV4-2 with TRBJ2-5; maybe TRBD1 (6 bases). The CDR3 has 14 residues. V dropped 1 base and J dropped 2 bases, with 8 bases sitting between them. Germline V gene data show CDR1 as LGHNA and CDR2 as YNFKEQ. The CDR3 is CASSQAGTQETQYF. The CDR3 DNA follows: TGTGCCAGCAGCCAAGCCGGGACACAAGAGACCCAGTACTTC.

The V gene is TRBV6-5, the J gene TRBJ1-5, with D possibly being TRBD1 (6 bases). The CDR3 covers 14 residues. Germline assignment: CDR1 MNHEY and CDR2 SVGAGI. The germline V and J ends were trimmed by 8 bases and 6 bases, with 17 bases remaining between them. The CDR3 reads CASAPEGEGQPQHF. The CDR3 DNA reads as TGTGCCAGCGCGCCCGAGGGGGAGGGTCAGCCCCAGCATTTT.

The rearrangement joins TRBV7-2 to TRBJ2-1, with 8 bases that match TRBD2. Germline V lookup: CDR1 SGHTA, CDR2 FQGNSA. J gave up 1 base and V 5 bases, and 10 bases lay outside the gene matches. The CDR3 has 17 residues. The CDR3 DNA is TGTGCCAGCAGCCTAGGGGGTAGCGGGGTGTCCTACAATGAGCAGTTCTTC. Amino acid sequence: CASSLGGSGVSYNEQFF.

In its sample, this clone was seen a few times. Here the CDR3 reads CASSSSGYQPQHF. CDR3 coding DNA: TGTGCCAGCAGCTCGTCAGGTTATCAGCCCCAGCATTTT. V is TRBV7-2 and J is TRBJ1-5; D is ambiguous. The CDR3 runs 13 residues. Germline-derived CDR1 and CDR2 are SGHTA and FQGNSA. Trimming removed 4 bases at V and 5 bases at J, with 9 bases between.

V is TRBV6-1 and J is TRBJ2-7; unclear D gene. Germline V CDR1 and CDR2: MNHNS, SASEGT. The CDR3 loop spans 13 amino acids. The V end lost 4 bases, the J end lost 2 bases, and 9 bases lay between the germline ends. The CDR3 region has the DNA TGTGCCAGCAGTGTACGGTTGGCCTACGAGCAGTACTTC. As protein: CASSVRLAYEQYF.

The chain recombines TRBV9 with TRBJ2-3; 7 nucleotides agree with TRBD1. From germline, CDR1 is SGDLS and CDR2 YYNGEE. V lost 0 bases to trimming and J lost 0 bases; unmatched junction nucleotides: 7. This CDR3 has 17 amino acids. The CDR3 DNA is TGTGCCAGCAGCGTAGGGGACAGTCGGACTAGCACAGATACGCAGTATTTT. Protein sequence: CASSVGDSRTSTDTQYF.

The V gene is TRBV11-2, the J gene TRBJ1-1; D gene ambiguous. The CDR3 extends over 15 amino acids. Trimming removed 0 bases from V and 0 bases from J, with 8 bases in between. Germline values: CDR1 SGHAT, CDR2 FQNNGV. CDR3 in DNA: TGTGCCAGCAGCTTAGAAGGTCTGATGAACACTGAAGCTTTCTTT. It is translated as CASSLEGLMNTEAFF.